The entry below describes one T cell receptor (beta chain). There is no known antigen for this receptor. No quality values exist for individual bases; no much larger clone is one base distant. The data originate from a study of OX40 agonist ivuxolimab in advanced cancers. Background for the entire study: The costimulatory receptor OX40 (CD134) was targeted by ivuxolimab, a fully human IgG2 agonistic monoclonal antibody. Intravenous ivuxolimab was administered to patients every 2 weeks at six dose levels: 0.01, 0.1, 0.3, 1.5, 3 and 10 mg/kg. Among the 52 dose-escalation patients, 19 had hepatocellular carcinoma, 15 melanoma, 9 renal cell carcinoma and 9 head and neck cancer. A male proportion of roughly 80% and a mean age of approximately 58 years, ranging from roughly 23 to 90, were recorded for the dose-escalation cohort. Prior anti-PD-1, anti-PD-L1 or anti-CTLA-4 therapy was permitted, and checkpoint inhibitors had been received by roughly two fifths of dose-escalation patients. Partial responses occurred in three dose-escalation patients: two with cutaneous melanoma and one with hepatocellular carcinoma. Peripheral TCRbeta sequencing was intended to test whether TCR sequence diversity was altered and clonal T-cell expansion was caused by ivuxolimab. The paper describes the monotherapy dose-escalation part (N of about 52 patients) of the phase I trial of ivuxolimab.

Patients with a history of autoimmune disease or receiving systemic immunosuppression were excluded from the trial. Peripheral blood for TCR sequencing was collected from all dose cohorts at baseline, on cycle 4 day 1, and on cycle 7 day 1. The samples were taken from a phase I, first-in-human, multicenter, open-label dose-escalation trial of ivuxolimab. Adults with locally advanced or metastatic melanoma, renal cell carcinoma, hepatocellular carcinoma or head and neck squamous cell carcinoma were enrolled in the trial. Before TCR sequencing, CD4+ T cells and CD8+ T cells were sorted from peripheral blood as separate populations. Paper-wide results and their limitations: At doses from 0.1 to 3.0 mg/kg, clonal expansion was seen in both CD4+ and CD8+ blood T cells between baseline and week 6. In the 0.1-3.0 mg/kg groups, partial responders were among the patients with the lowest normalized peripheral clonal expansion, particularly in CD8+ T cells. After ivuxolimab, expanded clones were on average more numerous among CD8+ T cells than among CD4+ T cells. Low levels of normalized T-cell clonal expansion were also shown by some nonresponding patients. The antigen specificity of the clonally expanded peripheral T cells was not determined.

Relative to germline, V is 5 bases shorter and J is 1 base shorter, with 10 bases between their ends. CDR3 length: 14 amino acids, cysteine to phenylalanine. Only the CDR3 portion is preserved as DNA: 42 bases, with reading frame beginning at the first base. For CDR1 and CDR2, the germline V gene lists SGHRS and YFSETQ. To sequence the TCRbeta CDR3 region, genomic DNA was isolated from the sorted cells. The immunoSEQ Assay was used to sequence the TCRbeta CDR3 regions. TCRdb limited this immuneACCESS table to in-frame rearrangements with V and J called. A share of clones is missing; checked studies link under half to unresolved V genes, and the rest is unexplained. The sample has 71,000 or so clones on record, about nine tenths of them singletons. The ten biggest clones cover around 0.78% of the sample.

This receptor was identified in an adult with an advanced solid tumor such as melanoma, head and neck, liver or kidney cancer. This chain is built from TRBV5-1 and TRBJ2-4; no D gene can be assigned with confidence. The sequencing used CD4+ or CD8+ T cells sorted from blood, collected in a trial of the OX40 agonist ivuxolimab. Read as DNA, the sequence is TGCGCCAGCAGTGGGGAATGGGCCAAAAACATTCAGTACTTC. Its amino acids are CASSGEWAKNIQYF.